These 8 T cell receptor beta chains were all obtained from the same sample, sequenced in a study of OX40 agonist ivuxolimab in advanced cancers. The repertoire was sequenced with immunoSEQ multiplex PCR; TCRdb's copy has only in-frame clones and lacks some. The table includes about 60,000 clones, 80% to 85% detected once. The material was CD4+ or CD8+ T cells sorted from blood, obtained in a trial of the OX40 agonist ivuxolimab. Receptors originate from an adult with an advanced solid tumor such as melanoma, head and neck, liver or kidney cancer.

The J gene is TRBJ1-4, the V gene TRBV19; TRBD1 agrees at 11 bases. Trimming removed 7 bases from V and 3 bases from J; junction bases left unmatched: 4. The CDR3 loop spans 15 amino acids. CDR1 is LNHDA, CDR2 SQIVND, per germline (reference sequence). CDR3 region: CASTGQGGPNEKLFF. CDR3 in DNA: TGTGCCAGTACGGGACAGGGGGGCCCTAATGAAAAACTGTTTTTT. The full variable domain, rest sourced from reference TRBV19 and TRBJ1-4, is DGGITQSPKYLFRKEGQNVTLSCEQNLNHDAMYWYRQDPGQGLRLIYYSQIVNDFQKGDIAEGYSVSREKKESFPLTVTSAQKNPTAFYLCASTGQGGPNEKLFFGSGTQLSVL.

J is TRBJ2-1 and V is TRBV12-5; 7 bases match TRBD1. Germline CDR1 is LGHNT and CDR2 is FRNRAP. CDR3 length equals 14 residues. The V and J ends lost 1 base and 5 bases, in that order; junction bases with no gene match: 2. CDR3 sequence (DNA): TGTGCTAGTGGTTTGGGGGACAGAAACAATGAGCAGTTCTTC. Residues: CASGLGDRNNEQFF.

The genes are TRBV6-5 and TRBJ2-7; 10 bases line up with TRBD2. Germline V gene lookup returns CDR1 MNHEY and CDR2 SVGAGI. This CDR3 comprises 14 residues. The ends lost 6 bases at V and 2 bases at J; junction bases unmatched: 4. The CDR3 spells CASSEREGAYEQYF. The CDR3 nucleotides are TGTGCCAGCAGCGAGCGGGAGGGGGCCTACGAGCAGTACTTC.

The table lists this clone with a count of one. CDR3 DNA sequence: TGTGCCAGCAGCTTAAAGGGATCAGATACGCAGTATTTT. It is translated as CASSLKGSDTQYF. The chain carries TRBV7-6 and TRBJ2-3; D uncertain. The CDR3 contains 13 residues. Germline loops: CDR1 SGHVS, CDR2 FNYEAQ. Trimming stripped 2 bases from V and 4 bases from J, with 7 bases between.

This clone has only one observation. This chain joins TRBV11-3 and TRBJ2-6, with D possibly being TRBD2 (7 bases). The germline V gene has CDR1 SGHNT and CDR2 YENEEA. Trimming cost V 3 bases and J 2 bases, with 17 bases left between them. There are 18 residues in the CDR3. The CDR3, as DNA: TGTGCCAGCAGCTTGTTTCTCTCGGGGGGCACTGGGGCCAACGTCCTGACTTTC. It codes for CASSLFLSGGTGANVLTF.

This chain links TRBV11-3 with TRBJ2-5; TRBD2 matches 14 bases. The CDR3 has 16 residues. CDR1 is SGHNT, CDR2 YENEEA, per germline. The junction had 7 bases not matched to a gene; V was cut back by 5 bases and J by 5 bases. The DNA of the CDR3 is TGTGCCAGCAGCCAAGGGACTAGCGGGAGAGGGGAGACCCAGTACTTC. Amino acid sequence: CASSQGTSGRGETQYF.

CDR3 protein: CASSFRMGVGTDTQYF. For the CDR3, the DNA is TGTGCCAGCAGCTTTAGGATGGGGGTGGGCACAGATACGCAGTATTTT. The chain joins TRBV13 to TRBJ2-3, with D perhaps assigned TRBD1 or TRBD2 (5 bases each). CDR1 and CDR2 (germline): PRHDT, FYEKMQ (reference sequence). The CDR3 covers 16 residues. Trimming removed 3 bases at V and 1 base at J, with 14 bases between. The full variable domain, with the rest looked up from reference TRBV13 and TRBJ2-3, is AAGVIQSPRHLIKEKRETATLKCYPIPRHDTVYWYQQGPGQDPQFLISFYEKMQSDKGSIPDRFSAQQFSDYHSELNMSSLELGDSALYFCASSFRMGVGTDTQYFGPGTRLTVL.

This rearrangement joins TRBV21-1 to TRBJ2-3. TRBV21-1 is an annotated pseudogene. The CDR3 consists of 17 residues. The CDR3 reads CASSKEIGGLLTDTQYF. The CDR3, as DNA: TGTGCCAGCAGCAAAGAAATCGGGGGCCTCTTAACAGATACGCAGTATTTT.